This is a list of T cell receptor beta chains from one sample in a study of cytomegalovirus exposure and HLA in healthy donors. Some clones are missing from TCRdb's copy, which holds only in-frame ones; the method was immunoSEQ multiplex PCR. The repertoire holds around 70,000 clones, 94% seen once, with 1.5% to 1.8% in the top ten. The source material was PBMCs. These TCRs come from a man between 18 and 35 years old in good health and CMV-seropositive. The CDR3 runs from the conserved cysteine through the conserved F or W. D genes are given only for firm matches. The listing skips clone size in some rows; elsewhere it reads once, few, many or a size class.

j_gene | d_gene | v_gene | abundance | CDR3aa | CDR3nt
TRBJ2-7 | TRBD2 | TRBV5-1 | NA | CASSPGTSDEQYF | TGCGCCAGCAGCCCGGGGACTAGCGACGAGCAGTACTTC
TRBJ2-1 | NA | TRBV6-1 | once | CASSAVEGSYNEQFF | TGTGCCAGCAGTGCTGTGGAGGGATCCTACAATGAGCAGTTCTTC
TRBJ2-7 | NA | TRBV5-1 | NA | CASSLSGSPHEQYF | TGCGCCAGCAGCTTATCCGGGTCTCCCCACGAGCAGTACTTC
TRBJ1-1 | NA | TRBV28 | NA | CASSPGSYTEAFF | TGTGCCAGCAGTCCCGGGTCATACACTGAAGCTTTCTTT
TRBJ2-7 | NA | TRBV4-1 | NA | CASSQESGGGYEQYF | TGCGCCAGCAGCCAAGAGTCAGGAGGAGGCTACGAGCAGTACTTC
TRBJ1-5 | NA | TRBV21-1 | NA | CASRGRWKGQPQHF | TGTGCCAGCAGAGGGAGGTGGAAAGGCCAGCCCCAGCATTTT
TRBJ1-5 | NA | TRBV21-1 | NA | CASSLWTGQQPQHF | TGTGCCAGCAGCCTATGGACAGGGCAACAGCCCCAGCATTTT
TRBJ1-2 | TRBD1 | TRBV28 | NA | CASSNRGRDYGYTF | TGTGCCAGCAGTAACAGGGGGCGCGACTATGGCTACACCTTC
TRBJ2-7 | NA | TRBV7-8 | NA | CASSLVEGVTYEQYF | TGTGCCAGCAGCTTGGTAGAAGGGGTTACCTACGAGCAGTACTTC
TRBJ1-1 | TRBD1 | TRBV28 | NA | CASSSSGQGWDTEAFF | TGTGCCAGCAGTTCCTCCGGACAGGGTTGGGACACTGAAGCTTTCTTT
TRBJ1-3 | TRBD1 | TRBV18 | once | CASSAGTGSGNTIYF | TGTGCCAGCTCAGCCGGGACAGGCTCTGGAAACACCATATATTTT
TRBJ2-4 | NA | TRBV6-1 | NA | CASSEVGGPLNIQYF | TGTGCCAGCAGTGAAGTCGGCGGCCCATTAAACATTCAGTACTTC
TRBJ1-4 | NA | TRBV19 | NA | CASSMEGYGEKLFF | TGTGCCAGTAGTATGGAGGGGTATGGTGAAAAACTGTTTTTT
TRBJ2-1 | TRBD1 | TRBV27 | NA | CASSLTGGNEQFF | TGTGCCAGCAGTTTAACAGGGGGCAATGAGCAGTTCTTC
TRBJ2-7 | TRBD2 | TRBV5-4 | once | CASSSTSGRTYEQYF | TGTGCCAGCAGCTCGACTAGCGGGAGGACCTACGAGCAGTACTTC
TRBJ1-2 | NA | TRBV7-6 | NA | CASSPDSLYGYTF | TGTGCCAGCAGCCCGGACAGTTTGTATGGCTACACCTTC
TRBJ1-5 | TRBD1 | TRBV2 | NA | CASSAGQGRQPQHF | TGTGCCAGCAGCGCCGGACAGGGGCGGCAGCCCCAGCATTTT
TRBJ2-3 | TRBD2 | TRBV9 | NA | CASSGLLAGVEADTQYF | TGTGCCAGCAGCGGACTACTAGCGGGCGTCGAAGCGGATACGCAGTATTTT
TRBJ1-4 | TRBD1 | TRBV15 | NA | CATSRFVTGVGKLFF | TGTGCCACCAGCAGATTCGTGACAGGGGTAGGAAAACTGTTTTTT
TRBJ2-1 | NA | TRBV5-6 | NA | CASTSGVSYNEQFF | TGTGCCAGCACCTCAGGGGTCTCCTACAATGAGCAGTTCTTC
TRBJ2-2 | NA | TRBV10-3 | NA | CAISLEEGGELFF | TGTGCCATCAGCCTAGAAGAAGGCGGGGAGCTGTTTTTT
TRBJ2-1 | NA | TRBV4-1 | NA | CASSQGPSGNEQFF | TGCGCCAGCAGCCAAGGTCCCAGCGGCAATGAGCAGTTCTTC
TRBJ2-1 | NA | TRBV6-5 | few | CASSFTGKQFF | TGTGCCAGCAGTTTTACAGGGAAACAGTTCTTC
TRBJ2-5 | TRBD2 | TRBV29-1 | NA | CTLGGEGETQYF | TGCACCCTCGGTGGGGAGGGAGAGACCCAGTACTTC
TRBJ1-5 | NA | TRBV5-1 | NA | CASPSRALGNQPQHF | TGCGCCAGCCCTTCGAGGGCATTGGGTAATCAGCCCCAGCATTTT
TRBJ2-1 | NA | TRBV2 | NA | CASTPDNEQFF | TGTGCCAGCACCCCTGACAATGAGCAGTTCTTC
TRBJ2-7 | NA | TRBV7-3 | NA | CASSPTGTSYEQYF | TGTGCCAGCAGCCCCACCGGGACATCCTACGAGCAGTACTTC
TRBJ2-7 | NA | TRBV5-8 | NA | CASSPWARYEQYF | TGTGCCAGCAGCCCTTGGGCTCGCTACGAGCAGTACTTC
TRBJ2-4 | NA | TRBV2 | NA | CASSTTVAKNIQYF | TGTGCCAGCAGTACGACAGTAGCCAAAAACATTCAGTACTTC
TRBJ2-7 | TRBD2 | TRBV28 | NA | CASRFTGGGRYEQYF | TGTGCCAGCAGGTTCACCGGGGGCGGGAGGTACGAGCAGTACTTC
TRBJ2-2 | TRBD2 | TRBV28 | NA | CASSSTGLADYLTGELFF | TGTGCCAGCAGTTCCACCGGGCTAGCGGACTACCTCACCGGGGAGCTGTTTTTT
TRBJ2-1 | TRBD2 | TRBV11-2 | NA | CASSSGTSSNEQFF | TGTGCCAGCAGCTCCGGGACTAGCTCCAATGAGCAGTTCTTC
TRBJ2-1 | NA | TRBV11-3 | NA | CASSTRGQGGHNEQFF | TGTGCCAGCAGCACTCGAGGACAGGGAGGGCACAATGAGCAGTTCTTC
TRBJ1-1 | NA | TRBV27 | NA | CASSLTAGLNTEAFF | TGTGCCAGCAGTTTAACGGCGGGGTTGAACACTGAAGCTTTCTTT
TRBJ2-1 | NA | TRBV6-1 | NA | CASSEALWQSSSYNEQFF | TGTGCCAGCAGTGAAGCGCTTTGGCAATCCAGCTCCTACAATGAGCAGTTCTTC
TRBJ2-7 | NA | TRBV28 | NA | CASTSFETAPYEQYF | TGTGCCAGCACCTCTTTTGAGACTGCGCCCTACGAGCAGTACTTC
TRBJ2-4 | NA | TRBV28 | few | CASSLLTGRNIQYF | TGTGCCAGCAGTTTATTAACAGGGCGAAACATTCAGTACTTC
TRBJ1-2 | TRBD1 | TRBV11-2 | NA | CASSPQGVYGYTF | TGTGCCAGCAGCCCTCAGGGGGTCTATGGCTACACCTTC
TRBJ1-2 | TRBD1 | TRBV28 | NA | CATGQGANGYTF | TGTGCCACCGGACAGGGGGCGAATGGCTACACCTTC
TRBJ2-7 | TRBD2 | TRBV18 | NA | CASSPLAGVPPPDEQYF | TGTGCCAGCTCGCCCCTAGCGGGAGTGCCCCCACCCGACGAGCAGTACTTC
TRBJ2-4 | NA | TRBV28 | NA | CASSFQGNIQYF | TGTGCCAGCAGTTTTCAGGGAAACATTCAGTACTTC
TRBJ2-1 | NA | TRBV2 | NA | CASSISGPTEFF | TGTGCCAGCAGTATCAGCGGCCCAACGGAGTTCTTC
TRBJ2-1 | NA | TRBV6-1 | NA | CASSDLGAWVEQFF | TGTGCCAGCAGTGATCTGGGGGCATGGGTTGAGCAGTTCTTC
TRBJ2-1 | NA | TRBV11-1 | once | CASSQRSSYNEQFF | TGTGCCAGCAGCCAGCGGAGCTCCTACAATGAGCAGTTCTTC
TRBJ2-4 | TRBD1 | TRBV7-9 | once | CASSLGGQGWNIQYF | TGTGCCAGCAGCTTAGGGGGACAGGGTTGGAACATTCAGTACTTC
TRBJ2-1 | NA | TRBV19 | NA | CASSGGTGVAGPYNEQFF | TGTGCCAGTTCAGGGGGGACCGGGGTGGCCGGGCCCTACAATGAGCAGTTCTTC
TRBJ1-3 | NA | TRBV11-2 | NA | CASSQAAQGLGNTIYF | TGTGCCAGCAGCCAAGCGGCACAGGGCTTAGGAAACACCATATATTTT
TRBJ1-2 | NA | TRBV6-1 | NA | CASSEAGGDHYGYTF | TGTGCCAGCAGTGAAGCGGGAGGGGATCACTATGGCTACACCTTC
TRBJ1-5 | NA | TRBV6-6 | NA | CASSYSTGQPQHF | TGTGCCAGCAGTTACTCGACAGGTCAGCCCCAGCATTTT
TRBJ2-2 | TRBD1 | TRBV28 | NA | CASIPGQGITGELFF | TGTGCCAGCATACCGGGACAGGGGATCACCGGGGAGCTGTTTTTT
TRBJ2-1 | NA | TRBV28 | NA | CASTQGFLYNEQFF | TGTGCCAGCACCCAGGGATTCTTATACAATGAGCAGTTCTTC